This T cell receptor (beta chain) was captured by sequencing in a study of T cell changes during pregnancy in multiple sclerosis (dated by TCRdb to between 2018 and 2021). At the level of the whole study: In women with multiple sclerosis, the researchers looked at how the T cell repertoire shifted as pregnancy progressed.

Worth noting for this clone: The clone's antigen remains unknown. Per-base quality was not reported, and no clone a single base away is much larger than it.

Libraries came from the immunoSEQ multiplex PCR assay. This is the immuneACCESS table as TCRdb keeps it, with only in-frame sequences that have V and J called. A part of the clones is gone; compared with another copy, unresolved V genes explain less than half, and the rest is unexplained. The sample records about 87,000 clones, around 93% of which are singletons. The ten largest clones add up to 1.4% of the sample. The CDR3 spans 16 residues, from the cysteine through the phenylalanine. The sequence is cut down to CDR3 DNA, 48 bases in frame from base 1. The germline V gene (reference sequence) provides CDR1 MNHEY and CDR2 SMNVEV. Trimming accounts for 3 bases at V and 8 bases at J, while the number of junction bases matched to no gene is 12.

This sequence was found in a female donor in good health, enrolled as a control in a pregnancy study. This chain joins TRBV27 to TRBJ1-2, and TRBD1 matches 10 of the central bases. The sequenced sample was peripheral blood, obtained in the third trimester of pregnancy. This receptor carries the CDR3 CASSFSRDRGFLGYTF. The nucleotide sequence reads TGTGCCAGCAGTTTCAGCCGGGACAGGGGATTTTTGGGCTACACCTTC.